Presented here are 20 T cell receptor beta chains from one specimen sequenced in a study of T-cell reconstitution after alpha-beta-depleted transplantation in children. Researchers prepared the TCRbeta library using unique molecular identifiers, the study reports. TCRdb itself ran the PCR reads through MiXCR, one entry per CDR3 protein. The data contain fewer than 750,000 distinct CDR3 sequences, roughly 30% of them singletons. The starting material was PBMCs, obtained before TCRalphabeta/CD19-depleted stem cell transplant. Every receptor here comes from a boy under three years old with Wiskott-Aldrich syndrome, due to receive a stem cell transplant.

The sample holds many counts of this clonotype. The chain uses TRBV28 and TRBJ2-3; 14 bases map to TRBD2. The CDR3 is made up of 15 amino acids. The germline V gene has CDR1 MDHEN and CDR2 SYDVKM. The junction had 4 bases not matched to a gene; V was cut back by 7 bases and J by 4 bases. CDR3 nucleotide sequence: TGTGCCAGCAATCAGGGACTAGCGGGGGCAGATACGCAGTATTTT. Translated: CASNQGLAGADTQYF.

The chain couples TRBV5-1 to TRBJ2-3; 11 nucleotides match TRBD2. Germline lookup yields CDR1 SGHRS and CDR2 YFSETQ. V was pared by 2 bases and J by 1 base, with 6 bases of the junction left unmatched. This CDR3 contains 17 residues. CDR3 amino acids: CASSFTSGSWGTDTQYF. In nucleotides, the CDR3 is TGCGCCAGCAGCTTCACTAGCGGGAGCTGGGGCACAGATACGCAGTATTTT.

The chain combines TRBV6-1 with TRBJ2-5; the match to TRBD1 covers 9 bases. CDR3 length: 14 residues. Germline lookup yields CDR1 MNHNS and CDR2 SASEGT. The trim removed 6 bases at V and 5 bases at J, leaving 7 bases unmatched. The DNA of the CDR3 is TGTGCCAGCAGCAGGGGACAGGGACAGGAGACCCAGTACTTC. It is translated as CASSRGQGQETQYF.

The chain employs TRBV10-2 and TRBJ1-4; 8 bases align to TRBD1. Trimming at V came to 8 bases and at J to 7 bases, leaving 6 bases not matched to a gene. Germline CDR1 and CDR2: WSHSY and SAAADI. This CDR3 is built from 13 residues. CDR3 bases: TGCGCCAGCCTCGACAGGGGTGGTGAAAAACTGTTTTTT. Its translation is CASLDRGGEKLFF.

In this sample, this clonotype turned up a few times. The V call is TRBV12-3 or TRBV12-4, the J call TRBJ2-4; 8 nucleotides agree with TRBD1. The CDR3 spans 14 residues. Trimming took 7 bases from V and 6 from J; bases not matched to a gene: 8. The CDR3 DNA reads TGTGCCAGCACGTTGAGGACAGGGAGAAACATTCAGTACTTC. This translates into CASTLRTGRNIQYF.

This clonotype was observed a handful of times. The chain uses TRBV9 and TRBJ2-1; 12 bases map to TRBD2. Germline CDR1 is SGDLS and CDR2 is YYNGEE. The CDR3 totals 15 residues. Trimming took 2 bases from V and 9 from J; bases not matched to a gene: 6. For the CDR3, the DNA is TGTGCCAGCAGCGTCGGACTAGCGGGAATAAGTGAGCAGTTCTTC. Translated, it gives CASSVGLAGISEQFF.

V gene TRBV29-1 combines with J gene TRBJ2-1; D is ambiguous. V was shortened by 4 bases and J by 3 bases, with 7 bases between the two germline ends. CDR1 and CDR2 from the germline V gene are SQVTM and ANQGSEA. There are 12 residues in the CDR3. The CDR3 DNA reads TGCAGCGTTGTTCTGGGCTACAATGAGCAGTTCTTC. Encoded protein: CSVVLGYNEQFF.

This clonotype turned up a few times. V usage is TRBV5-4 and J usage is TRBJ2-5, with D hard to call. Per germline, CDR1 SGHNT and CDR2 YYREEE (reference sequence). The CDR3 spans 13 residues. Trimming removed 1 base from V and 3 bases from J, with 7 bases in between. CDR3 sequence: CASSLHSKETQYF. CDR3 DNA sequence: TGTGCCAGCAGCTTGCACAGTAAAGAGACCCAGTACTTC.

This rearrangement joins TRBV5-1 to TRBJ2-1; 9 bases line up with TRBD2. The CDR3 spans 17 residues. V was clipped by 0 bases and J by 4 bases; unmatched bases: 8. CDR1 and CDR2 from the germline V gene are SGHRS and YFSETQ. This CDR3 is CASSLGLGLAGYNEQFF. CDR3 nucleotides: TGCGCCAGCAGCTTGGGGTTGGGCCTAGCGGGATACAATGAGCAGTTCTTC.

J is TRBJ2-1 and V is TRBV28, with TRBD2 matching 8 bases. This CDR3 is 16 amino acids long. The germline CDR1 and CDR2 sequences are MDHEN and SYDVKM. V shed 3 bases and J 5 bases; nucleotides not matched to a gene: 9. The CDR3 DNA reads TGTGCCAGCAGTTTTCGGCGGGAGGTACTAAACAATGAGCAGTTCTTC. As protein: CASSFRREVLNNEQFF.

This clonotype appeared a few times. The rearrangement uses TRBV20-1 and TRBJ2-1; D is possibly TRBD1 (5 bases). Germline V gene sequence: CDR1 DFQATT, CDR2 SNEGSKA (reference sequence). This CDR3 comprises 12 residues. V was cut by 3 bases and J by 9 bases, with 12 bases left in between. CDR3 nucleotides: TGCAGTGCTAGCCTTAGGGGCTCTGAGCAGTTCTTC. This encodes CSASLRGSEQFF.

This chain connects TRBV20-1 to TRBJ1-5; D uncertain. From germline, CDR1 is DFQATT and CDR2 SNEGSKA (reference sequence). The CDR3 extends over 14 amino acids. The V end lost 5 bases, the J end lost 3 bases, and 14 bases lay between the germline ends. CDR3 bases: TGCAGTGCTTGGGAGGTGAAGGTCAATCAGCCCCAGCATTTT. It encodes CSAWEVKVNQPQHF.

In its sample, this clonotype was seen many times. The genes are TRBV15 and TRBJ2-7; no definite D call. CDR3 length equals 15 residues. Germline V gene sequence: CDR1 LNHNV, CDR2 YYDKDF (reference sequence). With 1 base removed from V and 3 bases from J, the gap between germline ends came to 13 bases. In DNA, the CDR3 is TGTGCCACCAGCAGAGCAACTCCTTCGAACTACGAGCAGTACTTC. Translation: CATSRATPSNYEQYF.

The chain is built from TRBV6-5 and TRBJ2-7; 14 bases are a match to TRBD2. The CDR3 has 19 residues. The trim removed 3 bases at V and 5 bases at J, leaving 15 bases unmatched. Germline V gene sequence: CDR1 MNHEY, CDR2 SVGAGI. CDR3 sequence: CASSYLGTSGSWYWDEQYF. In DNA, the CDR3 is TGTGCCAGCAGTTATCTCGGGACTAGCGGGAGTTGGTATTGGGACGAGCAGTACTTC.

The J gene is TRBJ1-2, the V gene TRBV10-2; D may be TRBD1 (5 bases). With 8 bases removed from V and 4 bases from J, the gap between germline ends came to 14 bases. The CDR3 contains 13 residues. Germline CDR1 reads WSHSY; CDR2 reads SAAADI. The CDR3, as DNA: TGCGCCAGCGCGGTCAGGGTCCTCTATGGCTACACCTTC. It specifies CASAVRVLYGYTF.

V usage is TRBV5-1 and J usage is TRBJ1-1, with D perhaps TRBD1 (6 bases). Between the trimmed V and J ends, which lost 4 bases and 8 bases, there was a span of 18 bases. Germline CDR1 is SGHRS and CDR2 is YFSETQ. This CDR3 contains 14 residues. CDR3 in amino acids: CASSRGLSGAEAFF. CDR3 coding DNA: TGCGCCAGCAGCCGAGGACTATCAGGGGCAGAAGCTTTCTTT.

The chain is built from TRBV6-1 and TRBJ2-5; D is possibly TRBD2 (5 bases). The V end was cut by 6 bases, the J end by 3 bases, with 11 bases between. Germline-derived CDR1 and CDR2 are MNHNS and SASEGT. The CDR3 extends over 13 amino acids. The CDR3 loop is CASRRTAKETQYF. Written as DNA, the CDR3 is TGTGCCAGCAGGAGGACTGCCAAAGAGACCCAGTACTTC.

V gene TRBV11-1 combines with J gene TRBJ2-1, with 15 bases fitting TRBD2. The J segment lost 3 bases and the V segment lost 4 bases, leaving 7 bases of the junction unmatched. CDR3 length equals 18 residues. CDR1 and CDR2 (germline): SGHAT, FQDESV (reference sequence). In DNA form, the CDR3 reads TGTGCCAGCAGCTCAGTGGGACTAGCGGGAGGTCACTACAATGAGCAGTTCTTC. This codes for CASSSVGLAGGHYNEQFF.

This clonotype turned up a few times. V and J are TRBV14 and TRBJ2-7; a weak D match, TRBD2 (6 bases). The CDR3 sequence is 16 residues long. Trimming left V 2 bases short and J 6 bases short, with 20 bases between. Germline values: CDR1 SGHDN, CDR2 FVKESK. The CDR3 region has the DNA TGTGCCAGCAGCCAAAACTTGGGGGGATATCGCGGCGAGCAGTACTTC. Encoded protein: CASSQNLGGYRGEQYF.

The V and J genes are TRBV10-3 and TRBJ2-3; either TRBD1 or TRBD2 may fit D (5 bases each). CDR1 is ENHRY and CDR2 is SYGVKD in the germline V gene. The CDR3 spans 15 residues. V was clipped by 10 bases and J by 0 bases, with 17 bases between them. The CDR3 DNA sequence: TGTGCCACCAGGGACGACTGGACAAGCACAGATACGCAGTATTTT. Its translation is CATRDDWTSTDTQYF.